This T cell receptor beta chain was identified in a study of cytomegalovirus exposure and HLA in healthy donors. Across the study: Inside one of the first data releases sat about 85 million unique TCRs taken from HLA-typed donors. Study-wide points: Most TCR beta V segments were productive about 90% or about 30% of the time in an earlier analysis. A missense DCLRE1C variant was associated with V- and J-gene trimming of TCR beta chains in a later analysis, and an independent cohort replicated the association.

This CDR3 is 15 amino acids long. Trimming removed 1 base at V and 2 bases at J, with 12 bases between. The germline CDR1 and CDR2 sequences are SGDLS and YYNGEE. Primers: 60 Vbeta forward and 13 Jbeta reverse. TCRdb's copy holds only in-frame clones and misses some; the assay was immunoSEQ multiplex PCR. The repertoire has some 150,000 clones, 60% to 80% of them found once; the top ten carry roughly 4%. About this clone: Its antigen is still unknown.

Source material: PBMCs. The sequence was collected from a man aged 45-65 years in good health and CMV-seropositive. This rearrangement joins TRBV9 to TRBJ2-5; tentative D call: TRBD2 (5 bases). The CDR3 region has the DNA TGTGCCAGCAGCGTAATGAGCGGACCGCAAGAGACCCAGTACTTC. This codes for CASSVMSGPQETQYF.